Listed here is a single T cell receptor beta chain. The ends were cut back, 2 bases at V and 2 bases at J, with 13 bases in the middle. The CDR3 loop spans 15 amino acids. Germline CDR1 reads LNHNV; CDR2 reads YYDKDF (reference sequence). The data belong to a study of CD8 T cells in Susac syndrome. Across the whole study: When their blood was taken, patients with Susac syndrome were therapy-naive, taking corticosteroids, or taking intravenous immunoglobulin alone.

When the RNA was reverse transcribed, random hexamers were used with an input of roughly 0.45 to 1 ug. Using its own MiXCR run on the immunoSEQ multiplex PCR reads, TCRdb lists one record per CDR3 protein. Here the sample spans 75,000 to 95,000 distinct CDR3 sequences, roughly 92% being singletons. CD8+ and CD4+ blood T cells underwent TCR beta sequencing. FACS enriched CD8+ TEMRA cells, while bulk CD8+ and CD4+ were negatively isolated. The sequence derives from a human donor with Susac syndrome. The source material was CD8+ T cells from PBMCs. This chain links TRBV15 with TRBJ2-7; maybe TRBD1 (5 bases). Here the CDR3 reads CATSRTQGHTYEQYF. The CDR3 bases are TGTGCCACCAGCAGAACGCAGGGCCATACCTACGAGCAGTACTTC.